This TCR beta chain was observed in a study of OX40 agonist ivuxolimab in advanced cancers. Study in general: Head and neck, renal cell, melanoma or hepatocellular carcinoma were the cancers that dose-escalation patients had. Participants, 65% to 85% male, averaged around 60 years of age, ranging from roughly 20 to 85.

Study-wide results and caveats: Compared with CD4+, CD8+ T cells on average had more expanded clones.

The CDR3 is 15 residues long. CDR1 SGHNT and CDR2 YYREEE come from the germline V gene (reference sequence). Patients who had autoimmune disease history or got systemic immunosuppression were left out. Repertoires were generated with immunoSEQ multiplex PCR, while TCRdb's copy carries only in-frame clones and drops some. Of just over 20,000 clones detected, around 82% appear once; the ten largest clones hold 9.5%. Only one count was recorded for this clone. What it binds is unknown. The TCR was taken from an adult with an advanced solid tumor such as melanoma, head and neck, liver or kidney cancer. The rearrangement links TRBV5-4 to TRBJ2-5, with D perhaps assigned TRBD1 or TRBD2 (5 bases each). The J call is doubtful: the DNA matches TRBJ2-7 better. This specimen consisted of CD4+ or CD8+ T cells sorted from blood, obtained in a trial of the OX40 agonist ivuxolimab. CDR3 loop: CASSQDIRGPYEQYF. As DNA, the CDR3 is TGTGCCAGCAGCCAGGACATTCGAGGGCCCTACGAGCAGTACTTC.